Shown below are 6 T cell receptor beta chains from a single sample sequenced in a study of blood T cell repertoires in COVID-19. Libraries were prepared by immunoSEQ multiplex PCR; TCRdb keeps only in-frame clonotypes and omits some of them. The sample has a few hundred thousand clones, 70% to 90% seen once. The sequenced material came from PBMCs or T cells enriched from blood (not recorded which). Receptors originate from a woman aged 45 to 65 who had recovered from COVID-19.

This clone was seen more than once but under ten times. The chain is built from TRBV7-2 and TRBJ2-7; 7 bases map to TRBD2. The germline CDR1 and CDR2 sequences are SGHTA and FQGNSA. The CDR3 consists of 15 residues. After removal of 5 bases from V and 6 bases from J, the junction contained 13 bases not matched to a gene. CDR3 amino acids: CASSPPPGGSAEQYF. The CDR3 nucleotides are TGTGCCAGCAGCCCCCCCCCTGGCGGGAGTGCCGAGCAGTACTTC.

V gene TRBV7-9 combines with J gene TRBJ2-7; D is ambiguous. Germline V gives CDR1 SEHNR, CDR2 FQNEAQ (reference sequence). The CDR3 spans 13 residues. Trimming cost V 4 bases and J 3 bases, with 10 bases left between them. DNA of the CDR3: TGTGCCAGCAGCTACAATCAGCGCTACGAGCAGTACTTC. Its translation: CASSYNQRYEQYF.

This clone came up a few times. CDR3 region: CASSFRYEQYF. CDR3 bases: TGTGCCAGCAGTTTCCGTTACGAGCAGTACTTC. V and J are TRBV28 and TRBJ2-7; D not certain. Germline-derived CDR1 and CDR2 are MDHEN and SYDVKM. V was pared by 3 bases and J by 4 bases, with 4 bases between. There are 11 residues in the CDR3. The whole variable domain, remainder taken from reference TRBV28 and TRBJ2-7, is DVKVTQSSRYLVKRTGEKVFLECVQDMDHENMFWYRQDPGLGLRLIYFSYDVKMKEKGDIPEGYSVSREKKERFSLILESASTNQTSMYLCASSFRYEQYFGPGTRLTVT.

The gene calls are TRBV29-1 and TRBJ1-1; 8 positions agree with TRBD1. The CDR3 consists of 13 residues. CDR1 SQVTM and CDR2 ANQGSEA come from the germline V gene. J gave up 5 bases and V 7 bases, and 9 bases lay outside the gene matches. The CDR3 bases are TGCAGCGCCATTGGACAGGGTGGGACTGAAGCTTTCTTT. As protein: CSAIGQGGTEAFF.

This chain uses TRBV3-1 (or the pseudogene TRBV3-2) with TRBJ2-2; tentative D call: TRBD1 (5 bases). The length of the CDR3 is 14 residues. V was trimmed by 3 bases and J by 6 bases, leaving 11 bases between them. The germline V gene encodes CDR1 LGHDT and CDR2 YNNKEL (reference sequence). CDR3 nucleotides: TGTGCCAGCAGCCAGAGATCCAGGGCCGGGGAGCTGTTTTTT. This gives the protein CASSQRSRAGELFF.

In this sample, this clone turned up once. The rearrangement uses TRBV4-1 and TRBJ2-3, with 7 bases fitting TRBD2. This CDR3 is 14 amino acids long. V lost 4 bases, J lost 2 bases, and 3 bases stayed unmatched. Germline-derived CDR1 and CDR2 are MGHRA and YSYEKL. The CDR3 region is CASSPGDYTDTQYF. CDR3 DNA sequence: TGCGCCAGCAGCCCCGGGGACTACACAGATACGCAGTATTTT.